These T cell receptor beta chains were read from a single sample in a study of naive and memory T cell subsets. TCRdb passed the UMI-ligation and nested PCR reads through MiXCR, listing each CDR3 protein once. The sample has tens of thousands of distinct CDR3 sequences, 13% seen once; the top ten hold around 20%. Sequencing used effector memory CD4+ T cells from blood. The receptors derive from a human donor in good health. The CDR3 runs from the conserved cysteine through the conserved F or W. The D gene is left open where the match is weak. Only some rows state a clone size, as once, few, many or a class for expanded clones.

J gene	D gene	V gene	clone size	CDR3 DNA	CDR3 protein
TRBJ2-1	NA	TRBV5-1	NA	TGCGCCAGCAGCTTGGGTGAGGGAGTTAATGAGCAGTTCTTC	CASSLGEGVNEQFF
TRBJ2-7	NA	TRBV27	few	TGTGCCAGCAGGACAACTAGTTACGAGCAGTACTTC	CASRTTSYEQYF
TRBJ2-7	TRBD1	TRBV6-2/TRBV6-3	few	TGTGCCAGCAGGACAATACAGGGGACCTACGAGCAGTACTTC	CASRTIQGTYEQYF
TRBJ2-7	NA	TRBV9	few	TGTGCCAGCAGCGTAGACCCCGGCGGCTACGAGCAGTACTTC	CASSVDPGGYEQYF
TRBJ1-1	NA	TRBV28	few	TGTGCCAGCAGTTCAAGAGAACTACGGAACACTGAAGCTTTCTTT	CASSSRELRNTEAFF
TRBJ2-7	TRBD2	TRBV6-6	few	TGTGCCAGCATGGGGGACATGAGGACTAGCGGGAGTATTTACGAGCAGTACTTC	CASMGDMRTSGSIYEQYF
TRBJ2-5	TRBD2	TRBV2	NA	TGTGCCAGCAGGGAGCGGGAGGATCAAGAGACCCAGTACTTC	CASREREDQETQYF
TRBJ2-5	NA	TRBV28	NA	TGTGCCAGCACGGGGAAAGAGACCCAGTACTTC	CASTGKETQYF
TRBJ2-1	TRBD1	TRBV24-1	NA	TGTGCCACCAGTGACCCGACAGGGTCGGACAATGAGCAGTTCTTC	CATSDPTGSDNEQFF
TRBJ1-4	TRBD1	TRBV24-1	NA	TGTGCCACCAGTGATCCGGGGACAGGGGGCGATGAAAAACTGTTTTTT	CATSDPGTGGDEKLFF
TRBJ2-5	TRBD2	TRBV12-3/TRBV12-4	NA	TGTGCCAGCAGTCCCGGTACTAGCGGGCTGTACACCCAGTACTTC	CASSPGTSGLYTQYF
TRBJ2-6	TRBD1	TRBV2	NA	TGTGCCAGCATAAGACTCCGGGACAGCCCCTCTGGGGCCAACGTCCTGACTTTC	CASIRLRDSPSGANVLTF
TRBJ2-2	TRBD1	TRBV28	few	TGTGCCAGCAGAGAGAACACAGGGGGGAACACCGGGGAGCTGTTTTTT	CASRENTGGNTGELFF
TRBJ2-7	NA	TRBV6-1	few	TGTGCCAGCAGTGAAATGAAAACCCCGAAGCAGTACTTC	CASSEMKTPKQYF
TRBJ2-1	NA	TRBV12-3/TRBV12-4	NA	TGTGCCAGCAGTCCCCTGCGGAGTGACAATGAGCAGTTCTTC	CASSPLRSDNEQFF
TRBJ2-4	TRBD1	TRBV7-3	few	TGTGCCAGCAGCTTAACGGGGACAGGGATAAACGCCAAAAACATTCAGTACTTC	CASSLTGTGINAKNIQYF
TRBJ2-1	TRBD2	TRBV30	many	TGTGCCTGGAGTGCGAGGCCCTGGACTAGCGGGAGGGACAATGAGCAGTTCTTC	CAWSARPWTSGRDNEQFF
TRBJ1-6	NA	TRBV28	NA	TGTGCCAGCAGTGGTAATAATTCACCCCTCCACTTT	CASSGNNSPLHF
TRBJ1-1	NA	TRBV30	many	TGTGCCTGGAGTGTTAGCAGGAACACTGAAGCTTTCTTT	CAWSVSRNTEAFF
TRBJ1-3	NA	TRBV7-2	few	TGTGCCAGCAGCTCCCAACCGGGCACGACAGACACCATATATTTT	CASSSQPGTTDTIYF
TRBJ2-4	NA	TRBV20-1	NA	TGCAGTGCTCAAGATTATAGCAAAAACATTCAGTACTTC	CSAQDYSKNIQYF
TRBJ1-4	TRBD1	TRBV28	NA	TGTGCCAGCAGTACGGGACAGACAAATGAAAAACTGTTTTTT	CASSTGQTNEKLFF
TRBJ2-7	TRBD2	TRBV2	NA	TGTGCCAGCAGGATGACTAGCGGGAGGCTTTCCTACGAGCAGTACTTC	CASRMTSGRLSYEQYF
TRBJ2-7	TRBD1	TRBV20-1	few	TGCAGTGCTGGACAGGGTAAAAGCGAGCAGTACTTC	CSAGQGKSEQYF
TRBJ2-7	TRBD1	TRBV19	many	TGTGCCAGTAGTCTACGGACAGGTCCCCCTCCCTACGAGCAGTACTTC	CASSLRTGPPPYEQYF
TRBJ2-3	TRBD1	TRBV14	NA	TGTGCCAGCAGCCAAATCAGGGGGCAGGCAGATACGCAGTATTTT	CASSQIRGQADTQYF
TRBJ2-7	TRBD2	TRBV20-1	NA	TGCAGTGCCACGAAGACTAGCGGGATTGTATTCGAGCAGTACTTC	CSATKTSGIVFEQYF
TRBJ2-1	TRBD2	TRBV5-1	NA	TGCGCCAGCAGCTACGGACTAGACAACTACAATGAGCAGTTCTTC	CASSYGLDNYNEQFF
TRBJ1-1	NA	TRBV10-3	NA	TGTGCCATCAGTGAGTCGGGGCGTTTCGTGAACACTGAAGCTTTCTTT	CAISESGRFVNTEAFF
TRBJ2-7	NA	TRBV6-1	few	TGTGCCAGCAGTCTCGTGGCTAACTTTCCATACGAGCAGTACTTC	CASSLVANFPYEQYF
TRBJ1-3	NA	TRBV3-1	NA	TGTGCCAGCAGCCAAGGACTAGGAAACACCATATATTTT	CASSQGLGNTIYF
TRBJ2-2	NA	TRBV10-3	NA	TGTGCCATCAGCGACAGGTCGAACACCGGGGAGCTGTTTTTT	CAISDRSNTGELFF
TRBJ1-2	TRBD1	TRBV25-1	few	TGTGCCAGCAGTGAAGGGACAGGGTTACGCGGCTACACCTTC	CASSEGTGLRGYTF
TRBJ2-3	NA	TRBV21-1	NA	TGTGCCAGCAGCAAAATTCCGGGGCACACAGATACGCAGTATTTT	CASSKIPGHTDTQYF
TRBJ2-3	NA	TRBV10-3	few	TGTGCCATCAGTGAGTCTGGGGGGAATGAAGGAGATACGCAGTATTTT	CAISESGGNEGDTQYF
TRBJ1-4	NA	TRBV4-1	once	TGCGCCAGCAGCCAAGTGGGTGCAACTAATGAAAAACTGTTTTTT	CASSQVGATNEKLFF
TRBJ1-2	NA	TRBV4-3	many	TGCGCCAGCAGCCACGGACAGACTTTTAACTATGGCTACACCTTC	CASSHGQTFNYGYTF
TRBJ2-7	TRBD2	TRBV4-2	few	TGTGCCAGCAGCCGGCGGGAGGCCTACGAGCAGTACTTC	CASSRREAYEQYF
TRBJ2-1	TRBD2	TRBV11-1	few	TGTGCCAGCAGCTCGCTAGCGGGGCTCGTCAATGAGCAGTTCTTC	CASSSLAGLVNEQFF
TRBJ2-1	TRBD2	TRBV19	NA	TGTGCCAGTAGTTCCGGGTTAGCGGGAGTATACAATGAGCAGTTCTTC	CASSSGLAGVYNEQFF
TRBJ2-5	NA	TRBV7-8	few	TGTGCCAGCAGCCCGGCTTGGGGGGCCCAAGAGACCCAGTACTTC	CASSPAWGAQETQYF
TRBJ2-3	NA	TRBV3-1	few	TGTGCCAGCAGCCATTACACAGATACGCAGTATTTT	CASSHYTDTQYF
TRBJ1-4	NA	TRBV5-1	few	TGCGCCAGCAGCCCAACTGGGATCTATACCGGGGAACTGTTTTTT	CASSPTGIYTGELFF
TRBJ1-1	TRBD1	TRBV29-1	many	TGCAGCGGACGACAGGGGCGCGGCCGTGAAGCTTTCTTT	CSGRQGRGREAFF